The rows below give T cell receptor beta chains drawn from one sample of a study of shared clonotypes between healthy human individuals. Clones were read by immunoSEQ multiplex PCR, and TCRdb kept only the in-frame ones, dropping some. Of about 2.3 million clones in the sample, approximately 93% were seen once. Sequences were obtained from naive CD4+ T cells from PBMCs. The origin of the receptors is a man between 18 and 29 years old in good health. Some clones in this sample may be carry-over from other donors' samples. Both conserved end residues are part of each CDR3. Each record gives: D gene, V gene, clone size, J gene, CDR3 length, CDR3 DNA, CDR3 protein. D genes are given only for firm matches. The listing skips clone size in some rows; elsewhere it reads once, few, many or a size class.

>NA|TRBV18|once|TRBJ1-4|18
TGTGCCAGCTCGGCTATGGTTTCCGGCCTTGCAACTAATGAAAAACTGTTTTTT
CASSAMVSGLATNEKLFF
>NA|TRBV7-9|NA|TRBJ1-3|14
TGTGCCAGCAGCTATCCAGGGTCTGGAAACACCATATATTTT
CASSYPGSGNTIYF
>NA|TRBV9|NA|TRBJ2-1|15
TGTGCCAGCAGCGTAGAAGGGATACCCCCCAGCAGGCAGTTCTTC
CASSVEGIPPSRQFF
>NA|TRBV9|NA|TRBJ2-3|18
TGTGCCAGCAGCGTAGGGGCCCTACTGCGGGATTCCACAGATACGCAGTATTTT
CASSVGALLRDSTDTQYF
>NA|TRBV5-1|NA|TRBJ1-1|12
TGCGCCAGCAGCAATGACAGGACTGAAGCTTTCTTT
CASSNDRTEAFF
>TRBD1|TRBV2|NA|TRBJ2-7|14
TGTGCCAGCAGGCAGGACAGGGGGGGTTACGAGCAGTACTTC
CASRQDRGGYEQYF
>TRBD1|TRBV4-2|NA|TRBJ2-1|14
TGTGCCAGCAGCCAGAGACAGGGGAAAGTTGAGCAGTTCTTC
CASSQRQGKVEQFF
>TRBD2|TRBV11-2|NA|TRBJ2-2|17
TGTGCCAGCAGCCCCCGACTAGCGGGGACGAACACCGGGGAGCTGTTTTTT
CASSPRLAGTNTGELFF
>TRBD2|TRBV6-5|NA|TRBJ2-3|15
TGTGCCAGCAGGCAGGGACTAGCGGTCCTGAGTACGCAGTATTTT
CASRQGLAVLSTQYF
>NA|TRBV9|few|TRBJ1-1|10
TGTGCCAGCAGCGGCGAGGGAATCTTCTTT
CASSGEGIFF
>NA|TRBV28|NA|TRBJ1-5|12
TGTGCCAGCAGTTTAGGAGACAGAACCCAGCATTTT
CASSLGDRTQHF
>NA|TRBV6-1|NA|TRBJ1-2|14
TGTGCCAGCAGTGATCGACAGCCCAACTATGGCTACACCTTC
CASSDRQPNYGYTF
>TRBD1|TRBV7-7|NA|TRBJ2-7|17
TGTGCCAGCAGCTTTTCCCCGGGACAGGGAGTAGGGTACGAGCAGTACTTC
CASSFSPGQGVGYEQYF
>NA|TRBV19|NA|TRBJ2-7|14
TGTGCCAGTACGGGGCCGAAGGTAGGTGGGGAGCAGTACTTC
CASTGPKVGGEQYF
>NA|TRBV18|NA|TRBJ1-5|15
TGTGCCAGCTCACCTGAAGGGGCCTCATGGCAGCCCCAGCATTTT
CASSPEGASWQPQHF
>NA|TRBV11-3|NA|TRBJ2-7|14
TGTGCCAGCAGCAGAGCCGGGACGGACTACGAGCAGTACTTC
CASSRAGTDYEQYF
>NA|TRBV10-3|NA|TRBJ2-6|12
TGTGCCGCGTTCTCTGGGGCCAACGTCCTGACTTTC
CAAFSGANVLTF
>NA|TRBV6-5|NA|TRBJ1-2|12
TGTGCCACCGCGGACCTGAACTATGGCTACACCTTC
CATADLNYGYTF
>NA|TRBV12-2|few|TRBJ1-2|14
TGTGCAAGTCGCCCGGACAGGGCGCCCTATGTCTACACCTTC
CASRPDRAPYVYTF
>TRBD2|TRBV5-4|NA|TRBJ2-7|16
TGTGCCAGCAGCTTGGCCCCAGCGGGAGGGCCGGGGGAGCAGTACTTC
CASSLAPAGGPGEQYF
>NA|TRBV9|NA|TRBJ2-7|14
TGTGCCAGCAGCCCCCTGGGCGAGACCTACGAGCAGTACTTC
CASSPLGETYEQYF
>NA|TRBV5-4|once|TRBJ2-7|16
TGTGCCAGCAGCTTGGGTGTCGGCTCACGATCCTACGAGCAGTACTTC
CASSLGVGSRSYEQYF
>TRBD1|TRBV9|NA|TRBJ2-6|15
TGTGCCAGCAGAAGGACAGGGGTAGGGGCCAACGTCCTGACTTTC
CASRRTGVGANVLTF
>TRBD2|TRBV10-3|NA|TRBJ2-2|20
TGTGCCATCAGCGCCCGTACCGGGACTAGCGGGAGGGAGAACACCGGGGAGCTGTTTTTT
CAISARTGTSGRENTGELFF
>NA|TRBV30|few|TRBJ1-5|14
TGTGCCTGGAGTGTTGGGGAAAGCAATCAGCCCCAGCATTTT
CAWSVGESNQPQHF
>NA|TRBV7-9|NA|TRBJ2-4|17
TGTGCCAGCAGCTCCCACTATTTCGACAGGCCCAAAAACATTCAGTACTTC
CASSSHYFDRPKNIQYF
>TRBD2|TRBV7-8|NA|TRBJ2-7|14
TGTGCCAGCGGCCTGGCGGGAGGCCCCTACGAGCAGTACTTC
CASGLAGGPYEQYF
>NA|TRBV14|NA|TRBJ2-1|17
TGTGCCAGCAGCCAATTTAAGGGAAGGGGCTCCTACAATGAGCAGTTCTTC
CASSQFKGRGSYNEQFF
>NA|TRBV6-5|few|TRBJ1-1|14
TGTGCCAGCAGGTCCGGGTCACTGAACACTGAAGCTTTCTTT
CASRSGSLNTEAFF
>TRBD1|TRBV29-1|NA|TRBJ2-1|14
TGCAGCGCGAAATGGGACAGGGAATCTAATGAGCAGTTCTTC
CSAKWDRESNEQFF
>TRBD1|TRBV6-5|few|TRBJ1-1|14
TGTGCCAGCAGGGGGACAGGGGCGAACACTGAAGCTTTCTTT
CASRGTGANTEAFF
>NA|TRBV28|NA|TRBJ1-2|14
TGTGCCAGCAGCCTCAGGCCTTCTAACTATGGCTACACCTTC
CASSLRPSNYGYTF
>TRBD1|TRBV5-5|NA|TRBJ1-2|14
TGTGCCAGCAGCGTAAAGGGACAGGGAACCTCTAGCACCTTC
CASSVKGQGTSSTF
>NA|TRBV19|NA|TRBJ1-2|14
TGTGCCAGTAGTCTTCGGGGGGGCGTCTATGGCTACACCTTC
CASSLRGGVYGYTF
>TRBD2|TRBV28|NA|TRBJ2-7|18
TGTGCCAGCAGTCCCCATGGACTAGCGGGAGGGCCGGGATACGAGCAGTACTTC
CASSPHGLAGGPGYEQYF
>TRBD1|TRBV5-4|NA|TRBJ2-1|14
TGTGCCAGCAGCCAACCCACAGGGGGGATAGGGCAGTTCTTC
CASSQPTGGIGQFF
>NA|TRBV5-1|NA|TRBJ2-1|11
TGCGCCAGCAGCCGCGGTGGGGAGCAGTTCTTC
CASSRGGEQFF
>TRBD1|TRBV6-6|NA|TRBJ1-2|14
TGTGCCAGCAGTGCTCCGGGACAGTCCTATGGCTACACCTTC
CASSAPGQSYGYTF
>NA|TRBV13|NA|TRBJ1-5|14
TGTGCCAGCAGCGGCGGCCACCCGAGGGAGCCCCAGCATTTT
CASSGGHPREPQHF
>NA|TRBV28|NA|TRBJ2-7|15
TGTGCCAGCAGCTCTCCCCGGGACTCACCCTACGAGCAGTACTTC
CASSSPRDSPYEQYF
>NA|TRBV19|NA|TRBJ1-2|12
TGTGCCAGTAGTAAGGGACCGTTGGGCTACACCTTC
CASSKGPLGYTF
>TRBD1|TRBV28|NA|TRBJ1-3|16
TGTGCCAGCGGATTGTCCCATCAGGGGGCTGGAAACACCATATATTTT
CASGLSHQGAGNTIYF
>NA|TRBV7-7|NA|TRBJ2-5|15
TGTGCCAGCAGCTTAGCGCCTGGAAAGGGGGAGACCCAGTACTTC
CASSLAPGKGETQYF
>NA|TRBV18|once|TRBJ1-1|12
TGTGCCAGCTCCTACTCGACAGTTGAAGCTTTCTTT
CASSYSTVEAFF
>NA|TRBV28|NA|TRBJ2-7|14
TGTGCCAGCAGTCCACCGGACGGCCCCTACGAGCAGTACTTC
CASSPPDGPYEQYF
>TRBD1|TRBV11-2|NA|TRBJ2-7|16
TGTGCCAGCAGCTTTATCAGGCAGGGGGCTTTATACGAGCAGTACTTC
CASSFIRQGALYEQYF
>NA|TRBV15|NA|TRBJ2-7|17
TGTGCCACCAGCAGAGGTATACAACAGGGGAGGATGTACGAGCAGTACTTC
CATSRGIQQGRMYEQYF
>NA|TRBV5-4|NA|TRBJ2-1|15
TGTGCCAGCAGCTTCGTAACCAGCTCCTACAATGAGCAGTTCTTC
CASSFVTSSYNEQFF
>TRBD2|TRBV7-6|once|TRBJ2-1|18
TGTGCCAGCAGCTTAGCGGGAGGGCCCGTAACCGTATACAATGAGCAGTTCTTC
CASSLAGGPVTVYNEQFF
>NA|TRBV6-1|NA|TRBJ2-5|16
TGTGCCAGCAGTGCAAACCCACGGGAGTTCACAGAGACCCAGTACTTC
CASSANPREFTETQYF
>NA|TRBV5-1|NA|TRBJ1-1|15
TGCGCCAGCAGCTTGTTGGCGGGGATGAACACTGAAGCTTTCTTT
CASSLLAGMNTEAFF
>TRBD2|TRBV7-9|NA|TRBJ2-7|16
TGTGCCAGCAGCTTAGGAGTCAGAGCGGGAGTCAACGAGCAGTACTTC
CASSLGVRAGVNEQYF
>NA|TRBV18|NA|TRBJ2-2|16
TGTGCCAGCTCACCACCCTCGCAAACGAACACCGGGGAGCTGTTTTTT
CASSPPSQTNTGELFF